This record concerns one T cell receptor beta chain sequence. What this receptor recognizes is not known. Base qualities are not at hand, and no much larger clone is one base apart. A patient counted as having stable Graves' hyperthyroidism if no progression to ophthalmopathy occurred over 18 months of follow-up. Hyperthyroidism patients were aged 18 to 65 years and newly diagnosed, with disease duration of less than 2 months. Exclusion was applied to patients with uncontrolled infections, other autoimmune diseases, pregnancy or lactation. Clinical symptoms, serum thyroxine and TRAb, thyroid ultrasound, and orbital computed tomography formed the basis for the diagnoses. PBMCs were separated from roughly 10 ml of fresh peripheral blood using Ficoll-Paque density gradient centrifugation. Total RNA was extracted using Trizol reagent, and RNA quality was assessed on an Agilent 2100 Bioanalyzer. These data come from a study of T cells in Graves' hyperthyroidism and ophthalmopathy (dated by TCRdb to about 2019). Background for the entire study: Peripheral blood samples were taken at the time of initial diagnosis, prior to any treatment. After blood sampling, hyperthyroidism patients were treated with methimazole at a starting dose of 30 mg daily, and ophthalmopathy patients were treated with high-dose intravenous methylprednisolone. In addition, the study compared T-cell repertoires in thyroid tissue and in blood from several Graves' hyperthyroidism patients. To identify TCR V-J signatures that set the groups apart, the researchers used a discovery cohort of 90 to 100 patients, made up of under 45 with Graves' ophthalmopathy and 55 to 65 with stable Graves' hyperthyroidism. The paper reports TCR Vbeta CDR3 sequencing of over 130 peripheral blood samples: some 41 ophthalmopathy, over 70 hyperthyroidism and about 17 progressor patients. Whether ophthalmopathy could be predicted prospectively was tested in an independent validation cohort made up of 18 to 20 hyperthyroidism patients plus 17 patients who later progressed to ophthalmopathy. The approximately 98 discovery patients were randomly divided into training and test sets at a 7:3 ratio. Findings and caveats that apply to the study as a whole: Ophthalmopathy was separated from stable hyperthyroidism by a 13 V-J signature model, with 85% to 90% sensitivity and roughly 81% specificity obtained in cross-validation and 80%/75% obtained in testing. In validation, the model predicted progression to ophthalmopathy a median of about 6.5 months before onset, with over 55% sensitivity and 72.22% specificity. No statistical method was used to fix the sample size in advance, and group allocation was not hidden from the investigators. Blood samples also contained most of the expanded thyroid clonotypes (frequency above 0.001), which suggests that blood repertoires may reflect thyroid immune responses.

The TCR beta CDR3 regions were amplified from the RNA transcripts. A first-round RT-PCR of the TCR CDR3 used the HTBI primer set with the Qiagen OneStep RT-PCR kit. Libraries were constructed in a second round of multiplex PCR, after which size selection and purification were performed. Sequencing of the libraries was done on an Illumina HiSeq2000 using paired-end 100 bp reads. From the authors' description of their analysis: Raw data were processed with SOAPnuke, discarding reads with adapters, uncalled bases, mean Phred below 15, or no exact constant-primer or identifier match. COPE v1.2.5 was used to merge high-quality paired reads, and clonotypes were defined as unique nucleotide sequences. Clonotypes were aligned to IMGT TRBV, TRBD and TRBJ reference segments using MiTCR v1.1. The analysis included only V-J combinations with a frequency above 0.0001, which together covered approximately 99% of the repertoires. The TCS score was defined as the ratio of F50 (clonal expansion) to E x V (chaos), calculated using BLOSUM62-based TCRdist between CDR3 peptides within each V-J. Welch's t-statistics and random forest reduced some 510 V-J features to roughly 13, which were used in a naive Bayes classifier (R e1071). The raw public reads went through TCRdb reprocessing: fastp at Q25, MiXCR clone calling, in-frame beta chains kept. CDR3 protein duplicates are merged, each entry listing the most common genes and DNA. These V and J calls are TCRdb output, not the study's own analysis. Counted in this sample were about 500,000 distinct CDR3 sequences; around 17% of them appeared once. The top ten clonotypes cover around 19% of the sample.

The junction shows trimming of 3 bases on V and 0 bases on J, and the gene matches do not reach 11 bases of it. The cysteine opens and the phenylalanine closes a CDR3 of 17 amino acids. CDR3 DNA is the only sequence kept; it has 51 bases, read in frame from the first base. CDR1 is given as DFQATT and CDR2 as SNEGSKA, both from the germline V gene (reference sequence). The clonotype originates from a woman under 30 with Graves' hyperthyroidism. The sample comprised blood. The chain is encoded by TRBV20-1 joined to TRBJ2-3; 8 of the junction bases match TRBD2. This receptor carries the CDR3 CSASGWGSGDSTDTQYF. The DNA reads TGCAGTGCTAGCGGATGGGGTAGCGGGGACAGCACAGATACGCAGTATTTT.